These 6 T cell receptor beta chains share one sample of origin, sequenced in a study of T cell repertoires in cytomegalovirus infection. TCRdb reprocessed the reads via MiXCR and lists one record per CDR3 protein. The sample has about 27,000 distinct CDR3 sequences; around 19% are singletons. Their antigen targets remain unknown. Material: CD8+ T cells from cultured PBMCs, obtained from culture after CMV antigen stimulation. These receptors were obtained from a human donor in good health (CMV status not recorded). Some clones in this sample may be carry-over from other donors' samples.

V gene TRBV6-2 or TRBV6-3 combines with J gene TRBJ2-5, with 7 positions matching TRBD2. Germline-derived CDR1 and CDR2 are MNHEY and SVGEGT. This CDR3 has 16 amino acids. Losses at the gene ends were 3 bases for V and 7 bases for J; bases not matched to a gene: 14. CDR3 nucleotides: TGTGCCAGCAGTTATGGCGTGGTTGGGCTAGCGGTGACCCAGTACTTC. Residues: CASSYGVVGLAVTQYF.

This clonotype was recorded a few times. The chain has TRBV7-6 and TRBJ1-1; possibly TRBD1 for D (5 bases). The ends were cut back, 6 bases at V and 1 base at J, with 18 bases in the middle. CDR3 length: 16 residues. Germline V lookup: CDR1 SGHVS, CDR2 FNYEAQ. CDR3: CASRQRLARENTEAFF. The CDR3 DNA reads TGTGCCAGCAGACAAAGGTTGGCCAGGGAGAACACTGAAGCTTTCTTT. Based on the CDR3 plus reference TRBV7-6 and TRBJ1-1, the full variable domain is GAGVSQSPRYKVTKRGQDVALRCDPISGHVSLYWYRQALGQGPEFLTYFNYEAQQDKSGLPNDRFSAERPEGSISTLTIQRTEQRDSAMYRCASRQRLARENTEAFFGQGTRLTVV.

This clonotype was found many times. The CDR3 sequence is CASSFRDRGDNEQFF. The CDR3 nucleotides read TGTGCCAGCAGCTTCCGGGACAGGGGGGATAATGAGCAGTTCTTC. This sequence joins TRBV7-2 and TRBJ2-1, with 11 positions matching TRBD1. CDR1 and CDR2 (germline): SGHTA, FQGNSA. Trimming at V came to 3 bases and at J to 7 bases, leaving 5 bases not matched to a gene. This CDR3 is 15 amino acids long.

The V call is TRBV15, the J call TRBJ1-5; 9 nucleotides align to TRBD1. Trimming at V came to 0 bases and at J to 1 base, leaving 1 base not matched to a gene. The CDR3 spans 16 residues. CDR1 is LNHNV, CDR2 YYDKDF, per germline (reference sequence). Written as DNA, the CDR3 is TGTGCCACCAGCAGAGATGACAGGGGGAGCAATCAGCCCCAGCATTTT. This codes for CATSRDDRGSNQPQHF.

CDR3 sequence reads: CASDIPPRATEAFF. The CDR3 DNA follows: TGTGCCAGCGATATTCCCCCCAGGGCCACTGAAGCTTTCTTT. The chain is built from TRBV28 and TRBJ1-1; a weak D match, TRBD1 (5 bases). The CDR3 covers 14 residues. Germline-derived CDR1 and CDR2 are MDHEN and SYDVKM. Trimming removed 8 bases at V and 4 bases at J, with 17 bases between.

This clonotype was seen a few times. The chain uses TRBV7-2 and TRBJ1-3, with D uncertain. The CDR3 is made up of 14 amino acids. V was cut by 1 base and J by 2 bases, with 6 bases left in between. Germline V gene data show CDR1 as SGHTA and CDR2 as FQGNSA. CDR3 sequence reads: CASSLVQPGNTIYF. The DNA of the CDR3 is TGTGCCAGCAGCTTAGTGCAACCTGGAAACACCATATATTTT.